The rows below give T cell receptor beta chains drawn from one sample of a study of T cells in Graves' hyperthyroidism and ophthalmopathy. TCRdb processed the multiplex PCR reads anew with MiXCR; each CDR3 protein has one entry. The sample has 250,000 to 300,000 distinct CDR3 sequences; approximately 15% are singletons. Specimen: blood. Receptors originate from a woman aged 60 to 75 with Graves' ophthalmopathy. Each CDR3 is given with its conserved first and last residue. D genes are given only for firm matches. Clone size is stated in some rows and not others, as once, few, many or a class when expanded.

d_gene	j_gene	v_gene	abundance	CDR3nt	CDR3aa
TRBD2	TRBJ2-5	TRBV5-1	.	TGCGCCAGCAGCTTGGACGGGACTAGCGGCGGGGAGACCCAGTACTTC	CASSLDGTSGGETQYF
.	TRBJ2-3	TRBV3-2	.	TGTGCCAGCAGCCCCAGCGGCGGTGGTACGCAGTATTTT	CASSPSGGGTQYF
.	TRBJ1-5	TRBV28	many	TGTGCCAGCAGTTTTAGGGCAGGTTATCAGCCCCAGCATTTT	CASSFRAGYQPQHF
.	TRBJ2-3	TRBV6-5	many	TGTGCCAGCAGTTACTCCCAGGCAGCCAGCACAGATACGCAGTATTTT	CASSYSQAASTDTQYF
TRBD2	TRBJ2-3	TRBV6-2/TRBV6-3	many	TGTGCCACCCGGACTAGCGGGGAAGATACGCAGTATTTT	CATRTSGEDTQYF
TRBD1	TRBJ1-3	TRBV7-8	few	TGTGCCAGCAGCCCGAGGACAGGGAGGACTGGAAACACCATATATTTT	CASSPRTGRTGNTIYF
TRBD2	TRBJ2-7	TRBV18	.	TGTGCCAGCTCACCACAAATAGCGGGAGCCAGCTACGAGCAGTACTTC	CASSPQIAGASYEQYF
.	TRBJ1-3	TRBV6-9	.	TGTGCCAGCAGTTACGTAGGGGTCGGCACCATATATTTT	CASSYVGVGTIYF
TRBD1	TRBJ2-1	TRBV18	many	TGTGCCAGCTCACCAACGCAGGGGGCGTACAATGAGCAGTTCTTC	CASSPTQGAYNEQFF
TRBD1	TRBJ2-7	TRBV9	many	TGTGCCAGCAGCCCCAGGACAGGGGACTACGAGCAGTACTTC	CASSPRTGDYEQYF
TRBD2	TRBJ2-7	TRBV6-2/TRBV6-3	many	TGTGCCAGCAGCTTCTCTAGCGGGGCCTCCTACGAGCAGTACTTC	CASSFSSGASYEQYF
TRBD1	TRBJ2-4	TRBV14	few	TGTGCCAGCAGCCGGACAGGCCGAGACATTCAGTACTTC	CASSRTGRDIQYF
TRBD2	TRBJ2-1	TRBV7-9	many	TGTGCCAGCAGCTCCACGGCGGGAGGGCCCTTCTACAATGAGCAGTTCTTC	CASSSTAGGPFYNEQFF
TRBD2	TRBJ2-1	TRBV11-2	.	TGTGCCAGCAGCTTAAATTTAGGGACTAGCGGAAGCTCCTACAATGAGCAGTTCTTC	CASSLNLGTSGSSYNEQFF
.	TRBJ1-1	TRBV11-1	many	TGTGCCAGCAGCAACCGGGCTCGGGTGGGCCCTGAAGCTTTCTTT	CASSNRARVGPEAFF
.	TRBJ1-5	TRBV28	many	TGTGCCAGCAGATCAGAGGGGAGCAATCAGCCCCAGCATTTT	CASRSEGSNQPQHF
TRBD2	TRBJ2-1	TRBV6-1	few	TGTGCCAGCAGCAATGCGGGAGGGCTTAGCGAGCAGTTCTTC	CASSNAGGLSEQFF
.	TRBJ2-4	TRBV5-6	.	TGTGCCAGCAGCTCACGACCTGGGAGCAAAAACATTCAGTACTTC	CASSSRPGSKNIQYF
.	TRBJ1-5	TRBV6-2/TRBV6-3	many	TGTGCCAGCAGTAAACGGGGGGGGCCCCAGCATTTT	CASSKRGGPQHF
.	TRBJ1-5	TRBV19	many	TGTGCCAGTAGTCCCCGGGCCCGGGGATCGAATAGCAATCAGCCCCAGCATTTT	CASSPRARGSNSNQPQHF
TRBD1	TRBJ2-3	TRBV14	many	TGTGCCAGCAGCCGACAGGGGACAGATACGCAGTATTTT	CASSRQGTDTQYF
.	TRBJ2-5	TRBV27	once	TGTGCCAGCAGTCGCCCCGGGGACCGTCCGGGAGAGACCCAGTACTTC	CASSRPGDRPGETQYF
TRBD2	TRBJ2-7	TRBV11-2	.	TGTGCCAGCAGCCGAGGACTAGCGGGAGTAGGCGAGCAGTACTTC	CASSRGLAGVGEQYF
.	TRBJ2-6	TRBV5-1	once	TGCGCCAGCACCCCCCAGGGAGCCGGGGCCAACGTCCTGACTTTC	CASTPQGAGANVLTF
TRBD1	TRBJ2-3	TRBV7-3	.	TGTGCCAGCAGCTTGACAGGGGACCCAGGCTCTGATACGCAGTATTTT	CASSLTGDPGSDTQYF
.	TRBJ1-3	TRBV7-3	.	TGTGCCAGCAGCTTAGCTGCAGGAAACACCATATATTTT	CASSLAAGNTIYF
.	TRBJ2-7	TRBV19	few	TGTGCCAGTAAGATGACAGAGGACCACTACGAGCAGTACTTC	CASKMTEDHYEQYF
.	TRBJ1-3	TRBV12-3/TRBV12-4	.	TGTGCCAGCAGTATCTACGGGGCTGGAAACACCATATATTTT	CASSIYGAGNTIYF
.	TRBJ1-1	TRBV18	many	TGTGCCAGCTCACCAAGCACTTCCGCGACTGGTGAAGCTTTCTTT	CASSPSTSATGEAFF
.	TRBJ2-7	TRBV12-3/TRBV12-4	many	TGTGCCAGCAGTTTAGGGGGAGAATTGGGGCAGTACTTC	CASSLGGELGQYF
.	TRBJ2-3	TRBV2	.	TGTGCCAGCTCACCAGAGGATTCAGATACGCGGTATTTT	CASSPEDSDTRYF
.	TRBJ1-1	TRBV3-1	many	TGTGCCAGCAGCCAAGTCGCGGGGCGAGACACTGAAGCTTTCTTT	CASSQVAGRDTEAFF
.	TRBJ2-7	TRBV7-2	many	TGTGCCAGCAGCTTAGGGGACAACGAGCAGTACTTC	CASSLGDNEQYF
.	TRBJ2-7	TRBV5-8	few	TGTGCCAGCAGCGATCCCGGGTTGGGGGGTTACGAGCAGTACTTC	CASSDPGLGGYEQYF
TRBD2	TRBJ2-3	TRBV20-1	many	TGCAGTGCTAGAGTTCTAGCGGGGGTGACAGATACGCAGTATTTT	CSARVLAGVTDTQYF
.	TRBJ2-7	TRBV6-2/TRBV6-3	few	TGTGCCAGCAGCTACAGGGTCGAGCAGTACTTC	CASSYRVEQYF
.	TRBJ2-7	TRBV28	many	TGTGCCAGCAGTTTGTCCCCTCGCTACGAGCAGTACTTC	CASSLSPRYEQYF
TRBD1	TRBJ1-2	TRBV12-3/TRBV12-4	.	TGTGCCAGCAGTTTAGCGTGGGGACAGGGCTATGGCTACACCTTC	CASSLAWGQGYGYTF
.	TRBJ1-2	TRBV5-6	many	TGTGCCAGCAGCTTGGGACATAACTATGGCTACACCTTC	CASSLGHNYGYTF
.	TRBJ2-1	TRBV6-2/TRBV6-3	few	TGTGCCAGCAGTCCTGCGGGCAGGGAGCCAATCAATGAGCAGTTCTTC	CASSPAGREPINEQFF
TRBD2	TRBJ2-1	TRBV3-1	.	TGTGCCAGCATTGGTTCAATAGCGGGAATAGGTAATGAGCAGTTCTTC	CASIGSIAGIGNEQFF
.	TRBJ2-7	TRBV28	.	TGTGCCAGCAGTTTAGCAGAGGAGCAGTACTTC	CASSLAEEQYF
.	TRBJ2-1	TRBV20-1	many	TGCAGTGCTAGAGATCTCATCGGCGGGATACGCAATGAGCAGTTCTTC	CSARDLIGGIRNEQFF
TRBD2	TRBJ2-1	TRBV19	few	TGTGCCAGTAGTATAGTAGTTGGGGGCGGACTAGCGGGACTGAGCTCCTACAATGAGCAGTTCTTC	CASSIVVGGGLAGLSSYNEQFF
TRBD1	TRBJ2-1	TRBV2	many	TGTGCCAGCAGTGAGGACAGGGGGGAATACAATGAGCAGTTCTTC	CASSEDRGEYNEQFF
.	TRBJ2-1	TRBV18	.	TGTGCCAGCTCACCACCGGACTGGGGCGATGAGCAGTTCTTC	CASSPPDWGDEQFF
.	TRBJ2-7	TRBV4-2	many	TGTGCCAGCAGCCAAGGATTAGTCGGCTACGAGCAGTACTTC	CASSQGLVGYEQYF
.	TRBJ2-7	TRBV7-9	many	TGTGCCAGCAGCTTAGCAGGGGGTGGCGAGCAGTACTTC	CASSLAGGGEQYF
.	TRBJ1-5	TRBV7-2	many	TGTGCCAGCAGCCGAGTCGGGGATAATCAGCCCCAGCATTTT	CASSRVGDNQPQHF